A selection of T cell receptor beta chains follows, all from one sample in a study of vaccination and CD4 T cells after COVID-19. Their antigens are not known. In TCRdb, the PCR reads were re-called with MiXCR into one record per CDR3 protein. This sample yields under 15,000 distinct CDR3 sequences, of which 40% to 65% are seen a single time; about 10% belongs to the top ten. The source material was CD4+ T cells from blood, cultured in vitro. Source of these receptors: a human donor who had recovered from COVID-19. Both conserved end residues are trimmed from each CDR3. Fields, in order: D gene, clone size, V gene, J gene, CDR3 protein. The D gene is left open where the match is weak. A row's size may be missing; if present it is once, few, many or a size class.

NA	NA	TRBV2	TRBJ1-2	ASSVERLYGYT
TRBD2	NA	TRBV7-9	TRBJ2-7	ASSLWLAGAEQY
TRBD2	few	TRBV20-1	TRBJ2-1	SALGGTSGRVEQF
NA	few	TRBV20-1	TRBJ1-2	SARGTTGTLGYT
NA	NA	TRBV10-3	TRBJ1-2	AISDLGQLNYGYT
TRBD2	NA	TRBV7-3	TRBJ2-1	ASSSSRTSGSTMNEQF
TRBD2	NA	TRBV7-3	TRBJ2-3	ASSSLGGPGTDTQY
NA	NA	TRBV19	TRBJ1-5	ASSFKAGRGSGNQPQH
TRBD1	NA	TRBV19	TRBJ2-3	ATHPDRATDTQY
TRBD1	NA	TRBV29-1	TRBJ1-2	SVGQGPYNNYGYT
TRBD2	NA	TRBV20-1	TRBJ2-5	SATGSGVLGETQY
NA	NA	TRBV20-1	TRBJ1-4	SARADNEKLF
NA	few	TRBV7-2	TRBJ2-3	ASSLDPSTDTQY
NA	few	TRBV6-2/TRBV6-3	TRBJ2-7	VSRQSGGYEQY
NA	few	TRBV28	TRBJ1-6	ASSFRRDSPLH
NA	once	TRBV7-9	TRBJ2-7	ASSLADEQY
NA	NA	TRBV20-1	TRBJ1-5	SARPVGGRNQPQH
TRBD1	NA	TRBV5-1	TRBJ2-1	ASSLGQGSDNEQF
TRBD1	NA	TRBV28	TRBJ1-2	ASSLPGQTNYGYT
NA	NA	TRBV30	TRBJ1-1	AWSVPRTGRHTEAF
TRBD1	NA	TRBV2	TRBJ1-6	ASKRDRGASDSPLH
NA	NA	TRBV6-1	TRBJ2-7	ASSDRATYEQY
TRBD1	NA	TRBV7-9	TRBJ1-6	ASSLGQAENSPLH
TRBD2	few	TRBV28	TRBJ2-5	ASSALAYQETQY
TRBD1	few	TRBV6-1	TRBJ1-5	ASRRRQGGQPQH
NA	NA	TRBV30	TRBJ2-1	AWVNFPYNEQF
TRBD1	medium-sized	TRBV4-2	TRBJ1-5	ASSPSQGISNQPQH
TRBD1	few	TRBV10-3	TRBJ2-2	AIRSVEQGDTGELF
NA	NA	TRBV29-1	TRBJ2-7	SAQTTHEQY
TRBD1	NA	TRBV28	TRBJ2-1	ASSSTGGVYNEQF
TRBD2	few	TRBV28	TRBJ2-2	ASSFTGLAGNTGELF
TRBD1	NA	TRBV29-1	TRBJ2-7	SAGQGAVEQY
NA	NA	TRBV20-1	TRBJ1-1	SGREGDTEAF
NA	NA	TRBV6-5	TRBJ1-4	ASSSTARQAEKLF
NA	NA	TRBV2	TRBJ2-3	ASSARGGADTQY
NA	NA	TRBV12-3/TRBV12-4	TRBJ2-7	ASSDTDTYEQY
TRBD2	NA	TRBV27	TRBJ2-1	ASSLAWAAGGSEQF
TRBD1	NA	TRBV20-1	TRBJ1-2	SARGLQGEGYT
NA	NA	TRBV20-1	TRBJ1-2	SARGDGSRTGYT
NA	NA	TRBV28	TRBJ1-4	ASSRGQGEKLF
NA	few	TRBV6-1	TRBJ1-1	ASRALGEDTEAF
TRBD1	few	TRBV27	TRBJ1-5	ASSTGQGGQPQH
TRBD1	few	TRBV6-1	TRBJ2-7	ASSDAPDGTGF